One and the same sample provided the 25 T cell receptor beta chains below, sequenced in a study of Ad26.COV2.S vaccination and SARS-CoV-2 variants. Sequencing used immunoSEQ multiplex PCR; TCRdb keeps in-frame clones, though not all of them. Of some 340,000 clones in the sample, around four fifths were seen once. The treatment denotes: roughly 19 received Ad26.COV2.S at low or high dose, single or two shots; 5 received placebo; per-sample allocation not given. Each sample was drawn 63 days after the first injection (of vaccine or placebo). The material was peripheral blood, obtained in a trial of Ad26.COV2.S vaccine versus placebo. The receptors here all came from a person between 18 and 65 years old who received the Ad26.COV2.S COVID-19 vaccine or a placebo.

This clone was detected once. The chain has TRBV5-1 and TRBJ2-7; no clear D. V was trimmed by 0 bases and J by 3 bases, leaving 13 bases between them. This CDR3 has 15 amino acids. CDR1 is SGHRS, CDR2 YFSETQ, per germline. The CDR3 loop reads CASSLDRSGVYEQYF. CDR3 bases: TGCGCCAGCAGCTTGGATAGGTCAGGCGTCTACGAGCAGTACTTC.

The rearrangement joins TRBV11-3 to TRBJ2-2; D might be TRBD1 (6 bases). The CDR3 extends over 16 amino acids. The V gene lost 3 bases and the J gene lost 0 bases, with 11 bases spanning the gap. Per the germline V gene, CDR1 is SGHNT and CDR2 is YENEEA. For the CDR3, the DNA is TGTGCCAGCAGCTTCGAGGGGGTGGCGAACACCGGGGAGCTGTTTTTT. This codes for CASSFEGVANTGELFF.

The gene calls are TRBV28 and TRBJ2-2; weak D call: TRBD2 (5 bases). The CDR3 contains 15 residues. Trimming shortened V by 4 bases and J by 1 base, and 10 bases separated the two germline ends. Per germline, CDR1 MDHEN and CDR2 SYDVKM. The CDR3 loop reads CASSSWTGNTGELFF. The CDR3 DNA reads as TGTGCCAGCAGTTCCTGGACTGGGAACACCGGGGAGCTGTTTTTT.

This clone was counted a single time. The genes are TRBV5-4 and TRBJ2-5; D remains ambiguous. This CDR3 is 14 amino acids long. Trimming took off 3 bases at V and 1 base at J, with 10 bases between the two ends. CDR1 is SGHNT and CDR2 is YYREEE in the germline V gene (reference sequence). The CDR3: CASSSRTIQETQYF. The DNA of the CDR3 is TGTGCCAGCAGCTCCCGGACCATCCAAGAGACCCAGTACTTC.

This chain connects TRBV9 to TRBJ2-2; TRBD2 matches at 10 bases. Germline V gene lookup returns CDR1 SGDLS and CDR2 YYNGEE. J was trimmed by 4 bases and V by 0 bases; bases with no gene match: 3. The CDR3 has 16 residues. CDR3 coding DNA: TGTGCCAGCAGCGTAGGGGCTAGCGGGGGCACCGGGGAGCTGTTTTTT. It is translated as CASSVGASGGTGELFF.

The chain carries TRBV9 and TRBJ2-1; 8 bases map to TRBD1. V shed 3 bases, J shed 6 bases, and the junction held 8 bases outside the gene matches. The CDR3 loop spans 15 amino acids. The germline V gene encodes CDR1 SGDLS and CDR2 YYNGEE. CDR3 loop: CASSEQTGVGNEQFF. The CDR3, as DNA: TGTGCCAGCAGCGAGCAGACAGGGGTCGGCAATGAGCAGTTCTTC.

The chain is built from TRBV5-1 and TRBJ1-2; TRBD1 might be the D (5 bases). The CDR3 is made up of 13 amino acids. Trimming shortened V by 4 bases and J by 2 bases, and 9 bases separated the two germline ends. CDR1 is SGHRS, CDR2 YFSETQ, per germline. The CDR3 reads CASSPDINYGYTF. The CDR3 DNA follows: TGCGCCAGCAGCCCGGACATCAACTATGGCTACACCTTC.

The CDR3 loop reads CASSQGAGAWTEAFF. The CDR3 bases are TGCGCCAGCAGCCAAGGGGCGGGGGCTTGGACTGAAGCTTTCTTT. V usage is TRBV4-1 and J usage is TRBJ1-1, with a possible D match to TRBD1 (6 bases). The length of the CDR3 is 15 residues. Trimming shortened V by 1 base and J by 5 bases, and 14 bases separated the two germline ends. Germline V gene lookup returns CDR1 MGHRA and CDR2 YSYEKL.

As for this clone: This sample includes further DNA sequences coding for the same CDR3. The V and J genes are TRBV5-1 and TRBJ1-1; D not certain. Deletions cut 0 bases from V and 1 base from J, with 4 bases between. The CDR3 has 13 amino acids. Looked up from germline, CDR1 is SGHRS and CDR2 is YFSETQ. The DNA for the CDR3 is TGCGCCAGCAGCTTGGATCCGAACACTGAAGCTTTCTTT. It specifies CASSLDPNTEAFF.

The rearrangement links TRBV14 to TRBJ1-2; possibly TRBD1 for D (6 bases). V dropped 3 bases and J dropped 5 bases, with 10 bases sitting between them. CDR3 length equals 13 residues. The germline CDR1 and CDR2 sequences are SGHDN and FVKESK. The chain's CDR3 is CASSQGAWYGYTF. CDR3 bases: TGTGCCAGCAGCCAGGGGGCATGGTATGGCTACACCTTC.

As DNA, the CDR3 is TGTGCCAACACGTTGCAGGGGTCGAACACTGAAGCTTTCTTT. Its protein is CANTLQGSNTEAFF. The chain links TRBV6-5 to TRBJ1-1; possible D gene TRBD1, 6 bases. Per the germline V gene, CDR1 is MNHEY and CDR2 is SVGAGI. The CDR3 covers 14 residues. The V end was cut by 10 bases, the J end by 1 base, with 16 bases between.

The CDR3, as DNA: TGTGCCAGCTCACCACATCCTGGGCCTTATGGCTACACCTTC. This sequence encodes CASSPHPGPYGYTF. The genes are TRBV18 and TRBJ1-2; D unclear. Germline CDR1 reads KGHSH; CDR2 reads LQKENI. The CDR3 is made up of 14 amino acids. Trimming removed 1 base from V and 5 bases from J, with 11 bases in between.

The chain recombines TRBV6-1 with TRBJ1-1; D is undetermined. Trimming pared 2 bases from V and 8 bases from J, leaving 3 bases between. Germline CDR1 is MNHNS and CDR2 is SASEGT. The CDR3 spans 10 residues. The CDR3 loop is CASSEWEAFF. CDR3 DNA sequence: TGTGCCAGCAGTGAATGGGAAGCTTTCTTT.

CDR3 residues: CASSPLWGTNQPQHF. CDR3 nucleotide sequence: TGTGCCAGCAGCCCACTATGGGGGACCAATCAGCCCCAGCATTTT. The genes are TRBV6-5 and TRBJ1-5; D possibly corresponds to TRBD1 (5 bases). CDR1 MNHEY and CDR2 SVGAGI come from the germline V gene. CDR3 length: 15 amino acids. Deletions cut 6 bases from V and 3 bases from J, with 15 bases between.

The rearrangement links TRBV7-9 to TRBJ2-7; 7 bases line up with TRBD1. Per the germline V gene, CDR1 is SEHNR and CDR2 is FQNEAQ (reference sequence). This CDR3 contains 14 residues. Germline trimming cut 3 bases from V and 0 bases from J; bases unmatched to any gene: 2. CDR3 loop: CASSFRDSSYEQYF. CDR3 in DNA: TGTGCCAGCAGCTTCCGGGACAGCTCCTACGAGCAGTACTTC. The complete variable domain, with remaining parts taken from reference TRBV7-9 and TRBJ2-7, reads DTGVSQNPRHKITKRGQNVTFRCDPISEHNRLYWYRQTLGQGPEFLTYFQNEAQLEKSRLLSDRFSAERPKGSFSTLEIQRTEQGDSAMYLCASSFRDSSYEQYFGPGTRLTVT.

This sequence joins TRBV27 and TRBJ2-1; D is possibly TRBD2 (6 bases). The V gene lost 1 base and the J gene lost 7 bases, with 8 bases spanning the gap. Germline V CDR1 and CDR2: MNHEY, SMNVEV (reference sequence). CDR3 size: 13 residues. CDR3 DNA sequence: TGTGCCAGCAGTTTATGGGCGGGGAATGAGCAGTTCTTC. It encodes CASSLWAGNEQFF.

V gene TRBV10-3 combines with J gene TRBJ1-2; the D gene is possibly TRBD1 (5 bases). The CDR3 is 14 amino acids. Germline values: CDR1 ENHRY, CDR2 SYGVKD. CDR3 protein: CANFVGQWGYGYTF. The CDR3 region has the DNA TGTGCAAATTTTGTGGGGCAGTGGGGCTATGGCTACACCTTC.

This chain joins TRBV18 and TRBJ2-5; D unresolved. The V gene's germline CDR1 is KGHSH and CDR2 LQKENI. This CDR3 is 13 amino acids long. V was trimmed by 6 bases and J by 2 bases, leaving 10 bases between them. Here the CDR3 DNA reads TGTGCCAGCTCCCGGGCAAATCAAGAGACCCAGTACTTC. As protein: CASSRANQETQYF. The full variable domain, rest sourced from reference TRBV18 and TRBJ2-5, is NAGVMQNPRHLVRRRGQEARLRCSPMKGHSHVYWYRQLPEEGLKFMVYLQKENIIDESGMPKERFSAEFPKEGPSILRIQQVVRGDSAAYFCASSRANQETQYFGPGTRLLVL.

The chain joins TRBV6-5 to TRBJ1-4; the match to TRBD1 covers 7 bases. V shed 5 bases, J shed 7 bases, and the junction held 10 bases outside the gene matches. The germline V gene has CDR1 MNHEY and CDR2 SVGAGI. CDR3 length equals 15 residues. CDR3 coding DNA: TGTGCCAGCAGTACAGACAGGGCGGCGGGTGAAAAACTGTTTTTT. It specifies CASSTDRAAGEKLFF.

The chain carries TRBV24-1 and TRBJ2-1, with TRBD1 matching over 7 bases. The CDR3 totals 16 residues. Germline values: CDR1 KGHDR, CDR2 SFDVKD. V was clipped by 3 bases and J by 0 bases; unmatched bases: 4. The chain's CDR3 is CATSDRDSRSYNEQFF. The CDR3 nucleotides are TGTGCCACCAGTGATCGGGACAGCCGCTCCTACAATGAGCAGTTCTTC.

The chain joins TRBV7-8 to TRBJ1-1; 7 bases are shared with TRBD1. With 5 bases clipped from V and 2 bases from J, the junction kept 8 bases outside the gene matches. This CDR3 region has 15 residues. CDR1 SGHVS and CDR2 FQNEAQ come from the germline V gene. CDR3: CASSRGGTANTEAFF. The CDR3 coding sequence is TGTGCCAGCAGCCGGGGCGGGACAGCCAACACTGAAGCTTTCTTT. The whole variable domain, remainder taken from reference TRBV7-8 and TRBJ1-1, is GAGVSQSPRYKVAKRGQDVALRCDPISGHVSLFWYQQALGQGPEFLTYFQNEAQLDKSGLPSDRFFAERPEGSVSTLKIQRTQQEDSAVYLCASSRGGTANTEAFFGQGTRLTVV.

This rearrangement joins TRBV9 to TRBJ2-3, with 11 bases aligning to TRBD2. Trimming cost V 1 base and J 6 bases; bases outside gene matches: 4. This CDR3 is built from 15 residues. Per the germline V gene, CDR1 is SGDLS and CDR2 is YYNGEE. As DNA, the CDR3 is TGTGCCAGCAGCGTATTAGCGGGGGGGCTGGATACGCAGTATTTT. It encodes CASSVLAGGLDTQYF.

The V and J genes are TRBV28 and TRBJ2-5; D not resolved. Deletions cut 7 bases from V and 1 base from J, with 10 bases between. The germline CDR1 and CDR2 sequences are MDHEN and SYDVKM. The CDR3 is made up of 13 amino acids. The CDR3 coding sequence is TGTGCCAGCACCGACGCAACCCAAGAGACCCAGTACTTC. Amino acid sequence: CASTDATQETQYF.

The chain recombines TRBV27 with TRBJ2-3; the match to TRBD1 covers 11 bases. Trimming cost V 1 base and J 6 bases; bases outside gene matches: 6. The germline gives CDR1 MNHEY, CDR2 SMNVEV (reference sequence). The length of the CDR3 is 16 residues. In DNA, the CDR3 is TGTGCCAGCAGTTTATTCGGACAGGGGGCAAGGGATACGCAGTATTTT. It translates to CASSLFGQGARDTQYF.

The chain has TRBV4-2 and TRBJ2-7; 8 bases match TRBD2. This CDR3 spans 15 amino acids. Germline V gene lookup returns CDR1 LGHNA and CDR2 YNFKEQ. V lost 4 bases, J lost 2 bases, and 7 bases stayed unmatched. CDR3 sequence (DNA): TGTGCCAGCAGCCGGGCGGCGGGGGGCGCCTACGAGCAGTACTTC. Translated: CASSRAAGGAYEQYF.